This TCR beta chain was captured in a study of cytomegalovirus exposure and HLA in healthy donors. V was shortened by 6 bases and J by 2 bases, with 14 bases between the two germline ends. The CDR3 extends over 15 amino acids. Germline loops: CDR1 SNHLY, CDR2 FYNNEI. PCR used 60 Vbeta primers and 13 Jbeta primers. Generated by immunoSEQ multiplex PCR, the TCRdb table keeps only in-frame clones and is missing some. The sample lists roughly 200,000 clones, 80% occurring once. This clone was found once. This chain connects TRBV2 to TRBJ1-5; a possible D gene is TRBD1 (6 bases). Sequencing input: PBMCs. The TCR sequence derives from a boy aged 5 to 17 in good health and CMV-seronegative. CDR3 nucleotide sequence: TGTGCCAGCAGCCCGCCAGGGGTGGGCAATCAGCCCCAGCATTTT. Protein: CASSPPGVGNQPQHF.